This T cell receptor (beta chain) was profiled in a study of T cell changes during pregnancy in multiple sclerosis. Here immunoSEQ multiplex PCR was the method, and the copy in TCRdb shows in-frame clones only, minus some. The table shows 65,000 to 85,000 clones, with just over 90% occurring only once. Trimming at V came to 3 bases and at J to 0 bases, leaving 9 bases not matched to a gene. The CDR3 has 17 residues. Germline V gene sequence: CDR1 KGHSH, CDR2 LQKENI. The V gene is TRBV18, the J gene TRBJ2-3, with 7 bases that match TRBD2. This clonotype originated in a female donor with multiple sclerosis, enrolled in a pregnancy study. The source material was peripheral blood, sampled in the second trimester of pregnancy. Here the CDR3 DNA reads TGTGCCAGCTCACCTAATGATTGGGGAGGGAGCACAGATACGCAGTATTTT. Amino acids: CASSPNDWGGSTDTQYF.